The rows below give T cell receptor beta chains drawn from one sample of a study of blood T cell repertoires in COVID-19. Clones were sequenced by immunoSEQ multiplex PCR, and TCRdb holds only the in-frame ones, with some missing. The sample carries some 66,000 clones, about 89% recorded once. The sequenced sample consisted of peripheral blood. The receptors come from a human donor in a cohort sampled during active COVID-19. CDR3s include the opening cysteine and the closing phenylalanine or tryptophan. Each record gives: CDR3 DNA, CDR3 protein, D gene, clone size, V gene, J gene. A D gene is named only where the DNA matches it firmly. The size entry is marked missing in some rows and otherwise reads once, few, many or a size class.

TGTGCCAGCAGTTTAGGGGGGGCACTCGGCTCTGGAAACACCATATATTTT	CASSLGGALGSGNTIYF	-	once	TRBV28	TRBJ1-3
TGTGCCAGCAGCTCCCCGAAGGACAGAGTTTTAAATGAGCAGTTCTTC	CASSSPKDRVLNEQFF	-	-	TRBV7-2	TRBJ2-1
TGTGCCAGCAGCTTAGTCCCCCTAGGCTACACCTTC	CASSLVPLGYTF	-	-	TRBV7-9	TRBJ1-2
TGTGCCAGCAGCTTAGGGCCGGGACAGGGGGCCCATGGCTACACCTTC	CASSLGPGQGAHGYTF	TRBD1	-	TRBV7-2	TRBJ1-2
TGCGCCAGCAGCTTGCCCACAGGGGGCGGAACTGAAGCTTTCTTT	CASSLPTGGGTEAFF	TRBD1	-	TRBV5-1	TRBJ1-1
TGTGCCAGCAGTGAACGGTCAGGTAGAGCTTTCTTT	CASSERSGRAFF	-	-	TRBV2	TRBJ1-1
TGTGCCAGCAGAACAGGGGTAAACTATGGCTACACCTTC	CASRTGVNYGYTF	TRBD1	few	TRBV27	TRBJ1-2
TGTGCCAGCAGCCCCCGCCCCGGGACAGAGAACACTGAAGCTTTCTTT	CASSPRPGTENTEAFF	TRBD1	-	TRBV3-1/TRBV3-2	TRBJ1-1
TGCGCCAGCAGCCAAGTATACGGGGTCACTGAAGCTTTCTTT	CASSQVYGVTEAFF	-	-	TRBV4-3	TRBJ1-1
TGTGCCAGCATTCCAGGAGGGGCTAATGAAAAACTGTTTTTT	CASIPGGANEKLFF	-	-	TRBV6-5	TRBJ1-4
TGTGCCACCAGCAGAGTTCCCCGGGAGCGCAAGGGCAATGAGCAGTTCTTC	CATSRVPRERKGNEQFF	-	-	TRBV15	TRBJ2-1
TGTGCCAGCTCACCGGGACAGGGGAAGGTGGAGACCCAGTACTTC	CASSPGQGKVETQYF	TRBD1	once	TRBV18	TRBJ2-5
TGCGCCAGCAGCCAAGATCGCCATACTCAGCAGTTCTTC	CASSQDRHTQQFF	-	-	TRBV4-3	TRBJ2-1
TGTGCCAGCAGCTTAGTCGGTCGTGGGGGGAATGGCCCCTACAATGAGCAGTTCTTC	CASSLVGRGGNGPYNEQFF	-	-	TRBV11-2	TRBJ2-1